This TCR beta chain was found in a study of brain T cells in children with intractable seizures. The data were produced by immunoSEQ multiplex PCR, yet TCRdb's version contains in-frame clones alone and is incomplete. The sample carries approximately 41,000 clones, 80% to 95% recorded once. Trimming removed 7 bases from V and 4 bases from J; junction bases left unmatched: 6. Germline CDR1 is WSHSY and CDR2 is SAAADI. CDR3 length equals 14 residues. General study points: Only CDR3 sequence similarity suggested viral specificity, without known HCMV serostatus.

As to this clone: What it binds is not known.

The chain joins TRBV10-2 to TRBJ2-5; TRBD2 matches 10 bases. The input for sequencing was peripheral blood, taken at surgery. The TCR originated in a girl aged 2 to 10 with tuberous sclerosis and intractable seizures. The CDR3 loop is CASNVGLAVETQYF. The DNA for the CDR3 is TGCGCCAGCAATGTCGGACTAGCGGTAGAGACCCAGTACTTC.